This T cell receptor beta chain emerged from a study of graft-versus-host responses after intestinal transplantation. Study-wide findings and caveats: After transplant, early declines in HvG clones were associated with peak levels of circulating GvH clones.

The repertoire was sequenced with immunoSEQ multiplex PCR; TCRdb's copy has only in-frame clones and lacks some. The sample has 20,000 or so clones, approximately 85% seen once. V was pared by 2 bases and J by 2 bases, with 12 bases between. The length of the CDR3 is 15 residues. The germline V gene encodes CDR1 KGHSH and CDR2 LQKENI. This clone showed up just a few times. The antigen is undetermined. Sequences were derived from PBMCs, sampled 450 to 490 days after intestinal transplant. The sequence was obtained from a human patient who received an intestinal transplant, so some T cells may come from the graft donor. The chain couples TRBV18 to TRBJ2-5; D is perhaps TRBD2 (6 bases). DNA for the CDR3: TGTGCCAGCTCACCAACGGGAGCAAGTCAAGAGACCCAGTACTTC. This encodes CASSPTGASQETQYF. Supplemented by reference TRBV18 and TRBJ2-5, the full variable domain reads NAGVMQNPRHLVRRRGQEARLRCSPMKGHSHVYWYRQLPEEGLKFMVYLQKENIIDESGMPKERFSAEFPKEGPSILRIQQVVRGDSAAYFCASSPTGASQETQYFGPGTRLLVL.